Listed here are 9 T cell receptor beta chains from one sample, sequenced in a study of response to subunit inactivated influenza vaccine. MiXCR was run by TCRdb on the RT-PCR reads, yielding one entry per CDR3 protein. The profile shows fewer than 600,000 distinct CDR3 sequences, around 7.9% of them singletons. Material: PBMCs from blood, obtained roughly 24 months after vaccination. The source of these receptors is a man aged 45-69 years who received an inactivated influenza vaccine.

V is TRBV20-1 and J is TRBJ1-1; D is possibly TRBD1 (6 bases). Looked up from germline, CDR1 is DFQATT and CDR2 is SNEGSKA (reference sequence). This CDR3 is 13 amino acids long. V dropped 2 bases and J dropped 1 base, with 8 bases sitting between them. The CDR3, as DNA: TGCAGTGCTAGAAGGGACAAGAACACTGAAGCTTTCTTT. This codes for CSARRDKNTEAFF.

This clonotype was picked up a small number of times. The gene calls are TRBV14 and TRBJ2-1; D gene ambiguous. The CDR3 has 17 residues. Germline values: CDR1 SGHDN, CDR2 FVKESK. Trimming left V 4 bases short and J 2 bases short, with 18 bases between. CDR3 protein: CASSPRGASNTYNEQFF. CDR3 DNA: TGTGCCAGCAGCCCCCGAGGAGCCTCAAATACCTACAATGAGCAGTTCTTC.

This clonotype was detected a few times. The chain links TRBV4-1 to TRBJ1-4, with 7 bases that match TRBD1. The junction had 10 bases not matched to a gene; V was cut back by 4 bases and J by 8 bases. Germline loops: CDR1 MGHRA, CDR2 YSYEKL. CDR3 length equals 15 residues. The CDR3 bases are TGCGCCAGCAGCCGACCAGACAGGGCCGCGGAAAAACTGTTTTTT. Translation gives CASSRPDRAAEKLFF.

This clonotype was recorded many times. The chain is built from TRBV20-1 and TRBJ1-1; 9 nucleotides align to TRBD1. This CDR3 comprises 14 residues. CDR1 is DFQATT, CDR2 SNEGSKA, per germline (reference sequence). After removal of 5 bases from V and 4 bases from J, the junction contained 8 bases not matched to a gene. In nucleotides, the CDR3 is TGCAGTGCTGTCCGCCCGGGACAGGGCACTGAAGCTTTCTTT. Translated, it gives CSAVRPGQGTEAFF.

This clonotype was counted a few times. CDR3 sequence reads: CASSQDLKSYEQYF. The DNA of the CDR3 is TGTGCCAGCAGCCAAGATTTAAAGTCCTACGAGCAGTACTTC. This chain uses TRBV14 with TRBJ2-7; unclear D gene. The V end lost 0 bases, the J end lost 1 base, and 7 bases lay between the germline ends. The CDR3 runs to 14 residues. The germline V gene encodes CDR1 SGHDN and CDR2 FVKESK.

The chain is built from TRBV20-1 and TRBJ1-5; 8 bases map to TRBD1. The germline V gene has CDR1 DFQATT and CDR2 SNEGSKA (reference sequence). The CDR3 loop spans 15 amino acids. Written as DNA, the CDR3 is TGCAGCCTAATCAGGGGGCGTCTGAACAATCAGCCCCAGCATTTT. It translates to CSLIRGRLNNQPQHF.

This clonotype was detected ten times or more. CDR3 nucleotide sequence: TGCGCCAGCAGCCGCAAGACTAGCGGGAGGGGTATTTACAATGAGCAGTTCTTC. This encodes CASSRKTSGRGIYNEQFF. The chain has TRBV5-1 and TRBJ2-1; 14 bases align to TRBD2. The CDR3 totals 18 residues. The V and J ends lost 4 bases and 4 bases, in that order; junction bases with no gene match: 10. Germline assignment: CDR1 SGHRS and CDR2 YFSETQ.

This clonotype was seen at least ten times. The rearrangement uses TRBV6-1 and TRBJ1-1; 8 nucleotides agree with TRBD1. Germline assignment: CDR1 MNHNS and CDR2 SASEGT. Germline trimming cut 5 bases from V and 4 bases from J; bases unmatched to any gene: 3. CDR3 length: 13 amino acids. CDR3 loop: CASSRTGFTEAFF. CDR3 in DNA: TGTGCCAGCAGTCGGACAGGGTTCACTGAAGCTTTCTTT.

This clonotype was seen repeatedly, ten times or more. CDR3 DNA sequence: TGTGCCAGCAGTTACTCTGGGGTATCGAACACCGGGGAGCTGTTTTTT. Residues: CASSYSGVSNTGELFF. The chain has TRBV6-5 and TRBJ2-2; D uncertain. The CDR3 is made up of 16 amino acids. Trimming pared 0 bases from V and 0 bases from J, leaving 8 bases between. CDR1 and CDR2 from the germline V gene are MNHEY and SVGAGI.